A selection of T cell receptor beta chains follows, all from one sample in a study of shared clonotypes between healthy human individuals. Assay: immunoSEQ multiplex PCR; the TCRdb copy retains only in-frame clones and omits some. This table holds millions of clones, around 90% found once. The material sequenced was naive CD4+ T cells sorted from blood. These receptors were collected from a man aged 18 to 35 in good health. The CDR3 runs from the conserved cysteine through the conserved F or W.

CDR3	V	J
CASSHLGGSLPNYGYTF	TRBV7-9	TRBJ1-2
CASSSGTSGARGQYF	TRBV7-2	TRBJ2-7
CASTDSTDTQYF	TRBV7-9	TRBJ2-3
CASSRDGPVEQYF	TRBV7-9	TRBJ2-7
CASSASGSEQFF	TRBV19	TRBJ2-1
CASSPLLGTGIKNEQYF	TRBV5-8	TRBJ2-7
CAWSEGGTVPDEQFF	TRBV30	TRBJ2-1
CASSGQYYEQYF	TRBV2	TRBJ2-7
CASSVEGGPKETQYF	TRBV9	TRBJ2-5
CAWSVQNTNSPLHF	TRBV30	TRBJ1-6
CASSSNTGVPSYEQYF	TRBV27	TRBJ2-7
CASSLGGGQETQYF	TRBV11-3	TRBJ2-5
CAWANRGKYGYTF	TRBV30	TRBJ1-2
CASSLPGPGNTIYF	TRBV5-6	TRBJ1-3
CASSLFPATQYF	TRBV7-2	TRBJ2-5
CAISRQGADTGELFF	TRBV10-3	TRBJ2-2
CASSLDSGHNEKLFF	TRBV11-2	TRBJ1-4
CATSRDSRSAGASGNTIYF	TRBV15	TRBJ1-3
CASSSRGQGETQYF	TRBV5-1	TRBJ2-5
CAISLYSGNEQFF	TRBV10-3	TRBJ2-1
CASSYSRTGDTIYF	TRBV6-5	TRBJ1-3
CAALLGDTQYF	TRBV30	TRBJ2-3
CASSPAGGAGPLHF	TRBV7-2	TRBJ1-6